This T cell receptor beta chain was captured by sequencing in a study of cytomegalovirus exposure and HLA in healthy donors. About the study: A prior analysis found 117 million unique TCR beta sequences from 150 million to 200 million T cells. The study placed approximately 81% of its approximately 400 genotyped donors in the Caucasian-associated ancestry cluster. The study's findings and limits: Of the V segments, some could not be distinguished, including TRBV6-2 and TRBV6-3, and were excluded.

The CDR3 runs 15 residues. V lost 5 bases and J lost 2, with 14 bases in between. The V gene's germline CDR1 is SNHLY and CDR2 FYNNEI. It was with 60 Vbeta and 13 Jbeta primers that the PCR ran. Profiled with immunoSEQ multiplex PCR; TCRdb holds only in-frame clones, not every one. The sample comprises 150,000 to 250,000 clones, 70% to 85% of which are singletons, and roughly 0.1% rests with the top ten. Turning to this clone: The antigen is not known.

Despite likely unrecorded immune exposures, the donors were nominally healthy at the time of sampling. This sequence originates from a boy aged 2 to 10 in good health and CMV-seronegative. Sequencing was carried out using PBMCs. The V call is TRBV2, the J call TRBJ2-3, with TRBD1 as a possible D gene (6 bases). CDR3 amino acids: CASSPQGPLTDTQYF. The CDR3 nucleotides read TGTGCCAGCAGTCCCCAGGGGCCCCTCACAGATACGCAGTATTTT.